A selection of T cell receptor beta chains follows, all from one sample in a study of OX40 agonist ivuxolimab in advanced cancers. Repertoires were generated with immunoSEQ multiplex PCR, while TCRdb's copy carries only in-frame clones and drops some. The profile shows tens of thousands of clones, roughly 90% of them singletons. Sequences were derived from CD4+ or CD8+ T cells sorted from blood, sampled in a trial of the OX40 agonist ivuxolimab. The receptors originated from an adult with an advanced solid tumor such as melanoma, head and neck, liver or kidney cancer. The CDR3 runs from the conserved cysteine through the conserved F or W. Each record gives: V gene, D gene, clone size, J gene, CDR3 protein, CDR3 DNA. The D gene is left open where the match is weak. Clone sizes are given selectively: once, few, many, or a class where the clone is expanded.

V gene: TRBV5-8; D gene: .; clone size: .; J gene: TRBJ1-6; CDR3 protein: CASSSPLRGNSPLHF; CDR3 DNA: TGTGCCAGCAGCTCCCCCCTTCGGGGCAATTCACCCCTCCACTTT
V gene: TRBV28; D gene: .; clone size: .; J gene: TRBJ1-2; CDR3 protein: CASRERGVIYGYTF; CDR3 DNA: TGTGCCAGCAGAGAGAGGGGTGTTATTTATGGCTACACCTTC
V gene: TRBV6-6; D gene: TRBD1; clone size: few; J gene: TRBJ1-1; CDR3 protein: CASSHPGQGRAEAFF; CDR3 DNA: TGTGCCAGCAGTCACCCCGGACAGGGGAGGGCTGAAGCTTTCTTT
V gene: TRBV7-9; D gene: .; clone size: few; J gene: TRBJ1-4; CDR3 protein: CASSSQSEKLFF; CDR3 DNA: TGTGCCAGCAGCTCCCAAAGTGAAAAACTGTTTTTT
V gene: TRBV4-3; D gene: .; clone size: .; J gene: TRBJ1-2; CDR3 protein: CASSQSGEEGQHGYTF; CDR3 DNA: TGCGCCAGCAGCCAGTCAGGGGAAGAGGGCCAGCATGGCTACACCTTC
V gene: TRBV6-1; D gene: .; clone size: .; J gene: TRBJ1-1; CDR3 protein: CASSEAHSLNTEAFF; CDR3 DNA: TGTGCCAGCAGTGAAGCGCACAGCCTGAACACTGAAGCTTTCTTT
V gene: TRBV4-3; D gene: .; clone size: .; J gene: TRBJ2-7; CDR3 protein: CASSPDGGLSYEQYF; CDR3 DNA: TGCGCCAGCAGCCCGGATGGGGGACTCTCCTACGAGCAGTACTTC
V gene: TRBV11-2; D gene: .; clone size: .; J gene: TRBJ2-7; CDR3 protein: CASSLDPGAYEQYF; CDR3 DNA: TGTGCCAGCAGCTTAGATCCAGGGGCCTACGAGCAGTACTTC
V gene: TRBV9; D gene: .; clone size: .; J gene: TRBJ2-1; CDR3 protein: CASSVAGANYEQFF; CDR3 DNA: TGTGCCAGCAGCGTAGCGGGAGCTAACTATGAGCAGTTCTTC
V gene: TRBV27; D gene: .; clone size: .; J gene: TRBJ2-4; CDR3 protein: CASSLKGGGIQYF; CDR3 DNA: TGTGCCAGCAGTTTGAAGGGAGGGGGCATTCAGTACTTC
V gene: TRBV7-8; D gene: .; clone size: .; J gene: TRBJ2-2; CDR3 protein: CASSLLGPTTGELFF; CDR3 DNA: TGTGCCAGCAGCTTACTAGGCCCCACCACCGGGGAGCTGTTTTTT
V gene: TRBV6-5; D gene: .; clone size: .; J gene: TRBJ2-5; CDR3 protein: CASSYPTGTPPGAQYF; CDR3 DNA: TGTGCCAGCAGTTACCCTACCGGGACACCACCGGGGGCCCAGTACTTC
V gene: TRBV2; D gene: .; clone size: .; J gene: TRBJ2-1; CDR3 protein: CASSAFSYNEQFF; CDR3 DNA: TGTGCCAGCAGTGCCTTCTCCTACAATGAGCAGTTCTTC
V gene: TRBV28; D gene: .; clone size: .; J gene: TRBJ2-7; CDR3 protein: CASSEDEQYF; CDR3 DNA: TGTGCCAGCAGTGAAGACGAGCAGTACTTC
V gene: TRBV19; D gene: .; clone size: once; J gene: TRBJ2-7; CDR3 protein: CASSPTGHEQYF; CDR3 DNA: TGTGCCAGTAGTCCAACAGGCCACGAGCAGTACTTC
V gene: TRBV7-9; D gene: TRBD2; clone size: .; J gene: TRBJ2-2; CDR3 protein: CAFSGRLAGWPGELFF; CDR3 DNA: TGTGCCTTCAGCGGCCGACTAGCGGGATGGCCCGGGGAGCTGTTTTTT
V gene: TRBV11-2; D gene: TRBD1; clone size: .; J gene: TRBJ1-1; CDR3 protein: CASSLGQGATEAFF; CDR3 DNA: TGTGCCAGCAGCCTCGGACAGGGGGCTACTGAAGCTTTCTTT
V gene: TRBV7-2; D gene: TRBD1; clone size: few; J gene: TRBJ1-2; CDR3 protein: CASSFPGQNYGYTF; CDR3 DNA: TGTGCCAGCAGCTTCCCGGGACAGAACTATGGCTACACCTTC
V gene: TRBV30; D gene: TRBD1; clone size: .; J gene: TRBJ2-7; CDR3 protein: CAWSVYWDSSYEQYF; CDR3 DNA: TGTGCCTGGAGTGTATATTGGGACAGCTCCTACGAGCAGTACTTC
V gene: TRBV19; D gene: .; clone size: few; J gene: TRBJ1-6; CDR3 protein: CASSDINSPLHF; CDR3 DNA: TGTGCCAGTAGTGATATAAATTCACCCCTCCACTTT
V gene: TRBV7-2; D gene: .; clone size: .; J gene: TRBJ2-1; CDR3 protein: CASSSPLIYSENNEQFF; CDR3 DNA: TGTGCCAGCAGCTCACCCCTAATCTACTCTGAAAACAATGAGCAGTTCTTC
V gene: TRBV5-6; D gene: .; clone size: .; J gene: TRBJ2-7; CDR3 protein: CASSSVIDEQYF; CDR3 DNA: TGTGCCAGCAGCTCCGTTATTGACGAGCAGTACTTC
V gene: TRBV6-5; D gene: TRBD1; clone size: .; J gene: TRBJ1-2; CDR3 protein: CASSYDGQGGYGYTF; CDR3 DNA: TGTGCCAGCAGTTATGATGGGCAGGGGGGGTACGGCTACACCTTC
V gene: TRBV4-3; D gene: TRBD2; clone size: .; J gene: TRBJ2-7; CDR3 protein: CASSQDGAGETGQYF; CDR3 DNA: TGCGCCAGCAGCCAAGATGGAGCGGGAGAGACCGGGCAGTACTTC
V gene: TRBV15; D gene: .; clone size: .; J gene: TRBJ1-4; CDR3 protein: CATSIVLFPNEKLFF; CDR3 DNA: TGTGCCACCAGCATAGTTCTGTTTCCAAATGAAAAACTGTTTTTT
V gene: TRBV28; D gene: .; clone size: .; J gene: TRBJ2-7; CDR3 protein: CASSEAGYYEQYF; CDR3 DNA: TGTGCCAGCAGCGAAGCAGGATACTACGAGCAGTACTTC
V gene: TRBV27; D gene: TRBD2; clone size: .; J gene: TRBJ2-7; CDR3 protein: CASSPPEREQEQYF; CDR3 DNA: TGTGCCAGCAGTCCCCCCGAGCGGGAGCAAGAGCAGTACTTC
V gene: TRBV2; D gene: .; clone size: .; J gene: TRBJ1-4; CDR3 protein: CASSWVTNEKLFF; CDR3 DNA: TGTGCCAGCAGCTGGGTTACTAATGAAAAACTGTTTTTT
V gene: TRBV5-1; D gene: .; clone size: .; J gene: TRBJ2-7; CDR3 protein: CASSPTTGYEQYF; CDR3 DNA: TGCGCCAGCAGCCCTACGACAGGCTACGAGCAGTACTTC
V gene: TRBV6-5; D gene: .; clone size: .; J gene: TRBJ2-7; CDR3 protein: CASSYSEGAYEQYF; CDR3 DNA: TGTGCCAGCAGTTACTCAGAGGGGGCCTACGAGCAGTACTTC
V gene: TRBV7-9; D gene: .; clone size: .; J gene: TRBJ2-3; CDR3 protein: CASSQPSTDTQYF; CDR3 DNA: TGTGCCAGCAGCCAACCCAGCACAGATACGCAGTATTTT
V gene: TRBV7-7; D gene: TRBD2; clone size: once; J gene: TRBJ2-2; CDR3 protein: CASSSGGGGLGTGELFF; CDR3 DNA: TGTGCTAGCAGCTCCGGCGGGGGGGGCCTTGGAACCGGGGAGCTGTTTTTT
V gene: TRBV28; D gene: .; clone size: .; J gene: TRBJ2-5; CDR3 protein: CASSYGMGKQYF; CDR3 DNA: TGTGCCAGCAGCTACGGGATGGGTAAGCAGTACTTC
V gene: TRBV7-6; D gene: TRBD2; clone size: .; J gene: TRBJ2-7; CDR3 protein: CASSPGLAASYEQYF; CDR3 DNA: TGTGCCAGCAGCCCGGGACTAGCGGCTTCCTACGAGCAGTACTTC
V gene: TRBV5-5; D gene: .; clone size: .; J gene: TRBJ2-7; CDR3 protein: CASGIVVYEQYF; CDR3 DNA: TGTGCCAGCGGGATAGTCGTCTACGAGCAGTACTTC
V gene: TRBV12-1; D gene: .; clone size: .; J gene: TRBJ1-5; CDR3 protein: CASSSPSAQGNQPQHF; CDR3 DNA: TGTGCCAGCAGCTCACCCTCGGCCCAGGGAAATCAGCCCCAGCATTTT
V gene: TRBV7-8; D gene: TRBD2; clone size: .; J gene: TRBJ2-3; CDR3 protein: CASSISGGVKDTQYF; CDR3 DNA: TGTGCCAGCAGCATTAGCGGGGGGGTCAAGGATACGCAGTATTTT
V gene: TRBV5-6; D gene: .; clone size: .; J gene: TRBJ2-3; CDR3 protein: CASKLRLEGADTQYF; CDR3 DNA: TGTGCCAGCAAATTACGGTTAGAGGGGGCAGATACGCAGTATTTT
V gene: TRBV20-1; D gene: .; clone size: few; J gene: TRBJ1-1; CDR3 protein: CSAIRRDAFF; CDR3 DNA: TGCAGTGCTATTCGCAGGGATGCTTTCTTT
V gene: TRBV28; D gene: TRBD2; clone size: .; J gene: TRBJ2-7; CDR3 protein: CASSPPSGRVIPTHYEQYF; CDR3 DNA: TGTGCCAGCAGTCCCCCTAGCGGGAGGGTTATACCTACTCACTACGAGCAGTACTTC
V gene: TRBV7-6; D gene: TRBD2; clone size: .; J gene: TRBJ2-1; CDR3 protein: CASSLGTSGKVAYNEQFF; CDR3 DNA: TGTGCCAGCAGCTTAGGGACTAGCGGGAAGGTGGCCTACAATGAGCAGTTCTTC
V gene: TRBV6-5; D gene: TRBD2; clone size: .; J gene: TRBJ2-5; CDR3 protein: CASSFWGGTQETQYF; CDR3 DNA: TGTGCCAGCAGTTTCTGGGGGGGAACCCAAGAGACCCAGTACTTC
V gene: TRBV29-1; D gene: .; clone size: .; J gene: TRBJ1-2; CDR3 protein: CSSHQTGHTNYGYTF; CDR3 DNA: TGCAGCTCCCACCAGACAGGACACACTAACTATGGCTACACCTTC
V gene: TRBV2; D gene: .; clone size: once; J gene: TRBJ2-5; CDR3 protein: CASSEFLAWEETQYF; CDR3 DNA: TGTGCCAGCAGTGAATTCCTAGCGTGGGAAGAGACCCAGTACTTC
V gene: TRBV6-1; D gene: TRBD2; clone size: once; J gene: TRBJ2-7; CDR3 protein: CASSEASGRAEQYF; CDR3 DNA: TGTGCCAGCAGTGAGGCTAGCGGGAGGGCCGAGCAGTACTTC
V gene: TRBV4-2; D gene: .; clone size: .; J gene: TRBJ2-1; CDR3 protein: CASSPENEMDEQFF; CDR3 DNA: TGTGCCAGCAGCCCAGAAAACGAGATGGATGAGCAGTTCTTC
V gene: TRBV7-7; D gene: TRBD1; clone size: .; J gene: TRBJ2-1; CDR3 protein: CASSLALGQNNEQFF; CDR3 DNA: TGTGCTAGCAGCTTAGCGTTGGGACAGAACAATGAGCAGTTCTTC
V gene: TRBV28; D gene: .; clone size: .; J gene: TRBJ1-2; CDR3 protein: CASSFPTPSPRRSLRDYGYTF; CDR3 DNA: TGTGCCAGCAGTTTCCCCACCCCCTCCCCCCGACGGAGTTTAAGGGACTATGGCTACACCTTC
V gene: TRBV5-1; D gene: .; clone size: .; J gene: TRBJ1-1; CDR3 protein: CASRQGNTEAFF; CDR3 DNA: TGCGCCAGCAGACAGGGTAACACTGAAGCTTTCTTT